This is a list of T cell receptor beta chains from one sample in a study of somatic mutations in cytotoxic T cells in rheumatoid arthritis. Profiled with immunoSEQ multiplex PCR; TCRdb holds only in-frame clones, not every one. The sample records around 24,000 clones, 82% being singletons. The sequenced sample was CD8+ T cells sorted from blood. The receptors were gathered from a man aged 50 or older in good health. Each CDR3 is given with its conserved first and last residue. D genes are given only for firm matches. A clone size is listed for some rows: how often the clone was seen (once, few, many), or a class if it is expanded.

D gene,clone size,V gene,J gene,CDR3 length,CDR3 protein,CDR3 DNA
-,-,TRBV9,TRBJ2-7,13,CASSAGLGYEQYF,TGTGCCAGCAGCGCAGGTCTGGGTTACGAGCAGTACTTC
TRBD1,-,TRBV4-1,TRBJ1-2,14,CASSPTGVPYGYTF,TGCGCCAGCAGTCCAACAGGGGTTCCTTATGGCTACACCTTC
-,-,TRBV27,TRBJ2-1,16,CASSLFVGEDLNEQFF,TGTGCCAGCAGTTTATTCGTGGGGGAGGACTTGAACGAGCAGTTCTTC
-,-,TRBV7-8,TRBJ2-5,17,CASSLSGYSLPKETQYF,TGTGCCAGCAGCTTAAGCGGATACTCCCTCCCTAAAGAGACCCAGTACTTC
TRBD2,-,TRBV6-4,TRBJ2-3,13,CASSPGGEDTQYF,TGTGCCAGCAGCCCGGGGGGGGAAGATACGCAGTATTTT
TRBD2,-,TRBV4-2,TRBJ2-2,17,CASSQDYLREGSGELFF,TGTGCCAGCAGCCAAGATTACTTGCGGGAGGGTTCCGGGGAGCTGTTTTTT
-,-,TRBV25-1,TRBJ2-2,12,CASSDGHGELFF,TGTGCCAGCAGTGATGGGCACGGGGAGCTGTTTTTT
-,-,TRBV6-1,TRBJ2-1,10,CASGFSEQFF,TGTGCCAGCGGGTTCAGTGAGCAGTTCTTC
-,once,TRBV7-8,TRBJ2-7,17,CASSLALRESPSYEQYF,TGTGCCAGCAGCTTAGCTCTCAGGGAGTCCCCTTCCTACGAGCAGTACTTC
-,-,TRBV11-3,TRBJ2-7,13,CASSLFGSYEQYF,TGTGCCAGCAGCTTATTTGGCTCCTACGAGCAGTACTTC
TRBD1,-,TRBV6-5,TRBJ2-1,15,CASSYEGQGANEQFF,TGTGCCAGCAGTTACGAGGGGCAGGGGGCCAATGAGCAGTTCTTC
TRBD2,-,TRBV9,TRBJ2-1,14,CASSPRTSGNEQFF,TGTGCCAGCAGCCCCCGGACTAGCGGCAATGAGCAGTTCTTC
TRBD1,-,TRBV7-9,TRBJ2-1,15,CASSFIEGAGNEQFF,TGTGCCAGCAGCTTTATCGAGGGGGCAGGAAATGAGCAGTTCTTC
-,-,TRBV7-9,TRBJ2-1,13,CASSLATGDEQFF,TGTGCCAGCAGCTTAGCCACCGGGGATGAGCAGTTCTTC
-,-,TRBV5-4,TRBJ1-2,14,CASSFRAGDYGYTF,TGTGCCAGCAGCTTCAGGGCAGGGGACTATGGCTACACCTTC
TRBD2,-,TRBV7-9,TRBJ2-1,15,CASSLAREAKYEQFF,TGTGCCAGCAGCTTGGCCCGGGAGGCGAAATATGAGCAGTTCTTC
-,-,TRBV2,TRBJ2-7,14,CAIGGSRSSYEQYF,TGTGCCATTGGGGGCAGCCGATCCTCCTACGAGCAGTACTTC
-,-,TRBV10-1,TRBJ2-2,16,CASSDPEQGDTGELFF,TGCGCCAGCAGTGACCCGGAACAGGGAGACACCGGGGAGCTGTTTTTT
-,few,TRBV7-8,TRBJ1-2,15,CASSPTAGANYGYTF,TGTGCCAGCAGCCCTACGGCGGGGGCTAACTATGGCTACACCTTC
-,once,TRBV2,TRBJ1-2,14,CAVNPGQLNYGYTF,TGTGCCGTCAATCCGGGACAATTAAACTATGGCTACACCTTC
-,-,TRBV2,TRBJ1-1,17,CASSEILTPGGNTEAFF,TGTGCCAGCAGTGAAATCTTAACCCCCGGCGGGAACACTGAAGCTTTCTTT
TRBD1,-,TRBV10-1,TRBJ1-2,18,CASSEFQDRAITNYGYTF,TGCGCCAGCAGTGAGTTTCAGGACAGGGCCATTACTAACTATGGCTACACCTTC
TRBD2,-,TRBV5-6,TRBJ2-7,17,CASSLWFSGLATYEQYF,TGTGCCAGCAGCTTGTGGTTTTCGGGACTAGCCACCTACGAGCAGTACTTC
-,-,TRBV30,TRBJ1-3,12,CAWTSSGNTIYF,TGTGCCTGGACTAGCTCTGGAAACACCATATATTTT
TRBD2,-,TRBV7-9,TRBJ2-1,16,CASSLAASGRLYEQFF,TGTGCCAGCAGCTTAGCGGCTAGCGGGAGGCTCTATGAGCAGTTCTTC
TRBD1,once,TRBV7-2,TRBJ2-7,18,CASSLALFGTGMSYEQYF,TGTGCCAGCAGCTTAGCGCTTTTTGGGACAGGGATGTCTTACGAGCAGTACTTC
TRBD1,-,TRBV7-9,TRBJ2-3,15,CASSLVTGAPDTQYF,TGTGCCAGCAGCTTAGTGACAGGGGCCCCAGATACGCAGTATTTT
-,once,TRBV11-2,TRBJ2-5,15,CASSFGAAAQETQYF,TGTGCCAGCAGCTTCGGAGCAGCCGCGCAAGAGACCCAGTACTTC
TRBD2,-,TRBV4-1,TRBJ2-7,16,CASSRTGLANSYEQYF,TGCGCCAGCAGCCGCACGGGACTAGCGAACTCCTACGAGCAGTACTTC
TRBD1,few,TRBV9,TRBJ1-1,19,CASSVEGQGLSGVNTEAFF,TGTGCCAGCAGCGTAGAGGGACAGGGGCTGAGTGGGGTGAACACTGAAGCTTTCTTT
-,-,TRBV7-6,TRBJ2-3,21,CASSRIPGEGRTGSETDTQYF,TGTGCCAGCAGCCGAATACCGGGGGAGGGCAGGACAGGTTCTGAGACAGATACGCAGTATTTT
-,-,TRBV9,TRBJ2-1,14,CASSVGTDYNEQFF,TGTGCCAGCAGCGTAGGCACAGATTACAATGAGCAGTTCTTC
-,-,TRBV5-1,TRBJ2-7,15,CASSLAIPGNYEQYF,TGCGCCAGCAGCTTGGCCATTCCAGGGAACTACGAGCAGTACTTC
TRBD1,-,TRBV30,TRBJ2-3,15,CAWTLGQGATDTQYF,TGTGCCTGGACCCTCGGACAGGGGGCAACAGATACGCAGTATTTT
-,-,TRBV6-5,TRBJ1-1,13,CASSYGRDTEAFF,TGTGCCAGCAGTTACGGCAGGGACACTGAAGCTTTCTTT
-,-,TRBV9,TRBJ1-2,15,CASSPRDILRDGYTF,TGTGCCAGCAGCCCCCGGGACATCTTACGGGATGGCTACACCTTC
-,-,TRBV7-9,TRBJ1-2,14,CASSVDVFNYGYTF,TGTGCCAGCAGCGTGGACGTATTTAACTATGGCTACACCTTC
-,-,TRBV6-5,TRBJ1-2,13,CASSPSTDYGYTF,TGTGCCAGCAGTCCCAGCACCGACTATGGCTACACCTTC
TRBD2,-,TRBV10-3,TRBJ2-3,18,CAISEVNVGSSGRDTQYF,TGTGCCATCAGTGAGGTCAACGTAGGGTCTAGCGGGAGAGATACGCAGTATTTT
-,-,TRBV12-5,TRBJ1-5,11,CASGPTESQHF,TGTGCTAGTGGTCCGACGGAGTCCCAGCATTTT
-,-,TRBV30,TRBJ1-2,17,CAWSPPSQYQGIYGYTF,TGTGCCTGGAGTCCTCCCTCCCAATATCAGGGGATCTATGGCTACACCTTC
-,-,TRBV19,TRBJ1-1,14,CASSKGPMNTEAFF,TGTGCCAGTAGTAAGGGTCCTATGAACACTGAAGCTTTCTTT
-,-,TRBV2,TRBJ2-2,12,CASRLAAGELFF,TGTGCCAGCAGATTAGCTGCTGGGGAGCTGTTTTTT
-,-,TRBV7-9,TRBJ2-5,11,CASSLQETQYF,TGTGCCAGCAGCTTACAAGAGACCCAGTACTTC
-,-,TRBV25-1,TRBJ2-7,10,CASSLYEQYF,TGTGCCAGCAGTCTCTACGAGCAGTACTTC
TRBD2,-,TRBV6-5,TRBJ2-3,15,CASSYSRDYTDTQYF,TGTGCCAGCAGTTACTCCCGGGACTACACAGATACGCAGTATTTT
-,-,TRBV6-5,TRBJ2-1,13,CASSYGEDNEQFF,TGTGCCAGCAGTTACGGGGAGGACAATGAGCAGTTCTTC
TRBD2,-,TRBV10-3,TRBJ2-1,17,CAVEGGLAGEGESEQFF,TGTGCCGTCGAGGGGGGACTAGCGGGAGAAGGGGAGAGTGAGCAGTTCTTC
-,-,TRBV7-8,TRBJ1-3,16,CASSLVREDQGNTIYF,TGTGCCAGCAGCTTAGTCAGGGAAGATCAGGGAAACACCATATATTTT
-,-,TRBV6-1,TRBJ2-1,12,CASSVGLNEQFF,TGTGCCAGCTCTGTTGGGTTAAATGAGCAGTTCTTC
-,-,TRBV7-8,TRBJ2-1,14,CASSLGALLGEQFF,TGTGCCAGCAGCTTAGGGGCGCTTCTGGGGGAGCAGTTCTTC
TRBD1,-,TRBV5-6,TRBJ1-2,16,CASSAGTGPGIYGYTF,TGTGCCAGCAGCGCCGGGACAGGGCCGGGGATCTATGGCTACACCTTC
TRBD1,few,TRBV11-3,TRBJ2-7,13,CASSIGTAYEQYF,TGTGCCAGCAGCATTGGGACAGCCTACGAGCAGTACTTC
TRBD1,-,TRBV5-6,TRBJ2-5,16,CASSEGQGRYQETQYF,TGTGCCAGCAGCGAGGGACAGGGAAGGTACCAAGAGACCCAGTACTTC
-,-,TRBV9,TRBJ1-2,15,CASSHRSNINYGYTF,TGTGCCAGCAGCCACCGGTCAAACATTAACTATGGCTACACCTTC
-,-,TRBV11-1,TRBJ1-1,14,CASSLAGGAAEAFF,TGTGCCAGCAGCTTAGCAGGCGGGGCGGCTGAAGCTTTCTTT
TRBD1,-,TRBV6-6,TRBJ2-5,13,CASRGDSLGTQYF,TGTGCCAGCAGGGGGGACAGCCTAGGGACCCAGTACTTC
TRBD1,-,TRBV7-9,TRBJ2-2,16,CASSLADRVNTGELFF,TGTGCCAGCAGCTTGGCGGACAGGGTGAACACCGGGGAGCTGTTTTTT
-,few,TRBV6-5,TRBJ1-1,15,CASSLFGSGGTEAFF,TGTGCCAGCAGCCTCTTCGGCTCAGGAGGCACTGAAGCTTTCTTT